This TCR beta chain was observed in a study of T cell repertoires in cytomegalovirus infection. The wider study: Indications of both CMV infection and matching HLA type were provided by public TCR beta signatures. Whole-study results and caveats: Identification of carriers of CMV plus the relevant HLA was achieved through cumulative public TCR beta family frequency. Dominating the ex vivo response were TCR beta clonotypes that were CMV-specific and HLA-C-restricted.

TCRdb redid the calling of the reads with MiXCR, one entry per CDR3 protein. The sample records 150,000 to 200,000 distinct CDR3 sequences, approximately 17% being singletons. CDR3 length: 13 amino acids. The germline CDR1 and CDR2 sequences are SEHNR and FQNEAQ (reference sequence). V lost 4 bases to trimming and J lost 7 bases, with 14 bases between them. With respect to this clonotype: Its antigen remains unknown.

Sample: CD8+ T cells from PBMCs. The clonotype comes from a human donor in good health (CMV status not recorded). Some clones in this sample may be carry-over from other donors' samples. This chain links TRBV7-9 with TRBJ2-7, with D hard to call. For the CDR3, the DNA is TGTGCCAGCAGCTCAATCAGATCGAGGGAGCAGTACTTC. It encodes CASSSIRSREQYF.